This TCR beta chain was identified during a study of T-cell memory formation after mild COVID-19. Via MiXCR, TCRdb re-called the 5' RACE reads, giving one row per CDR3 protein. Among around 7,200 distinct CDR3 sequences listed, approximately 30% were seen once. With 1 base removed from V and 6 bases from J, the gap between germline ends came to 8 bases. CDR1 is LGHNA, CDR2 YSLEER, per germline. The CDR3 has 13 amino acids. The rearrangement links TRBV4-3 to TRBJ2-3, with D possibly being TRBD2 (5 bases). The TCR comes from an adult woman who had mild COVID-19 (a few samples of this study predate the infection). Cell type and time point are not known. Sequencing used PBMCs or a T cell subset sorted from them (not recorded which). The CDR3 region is CASSQGLADTQYF. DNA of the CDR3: TGCGCCAGCAGCCAAGGGCTAGCTGATACGCAGTATTTT.